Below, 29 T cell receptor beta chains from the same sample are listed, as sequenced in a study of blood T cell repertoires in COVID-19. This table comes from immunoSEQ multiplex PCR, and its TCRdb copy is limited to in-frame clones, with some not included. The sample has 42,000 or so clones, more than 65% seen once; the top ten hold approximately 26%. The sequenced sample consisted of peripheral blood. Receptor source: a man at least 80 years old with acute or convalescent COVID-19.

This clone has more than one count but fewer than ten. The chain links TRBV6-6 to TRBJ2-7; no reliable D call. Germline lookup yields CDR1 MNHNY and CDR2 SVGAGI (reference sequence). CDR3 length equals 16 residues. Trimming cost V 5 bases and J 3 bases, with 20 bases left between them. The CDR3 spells CASSPIAGLILYEQYF. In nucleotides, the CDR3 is TGTGCCAGCAGTCCCATCGCAGGCCTCATCCTCTACGAGCAGTACTTC.

The CDR3 DNA reads as TGTGCCAGTAGCGAAAGGAGCTCTGGAAACACCATATATTTT. Encoded protein: CASSERSSGNTIYF. This chain joins TRBV19 and TRBJ1-3; no definite D call. Germline assignment: CDR1 LNHDA and CDR2 SQIVND (reference sequence). The V and J ends lost 6 bases and 0 bases respectively, with 9 bases between them. CDR3 length: 14 amino acids.

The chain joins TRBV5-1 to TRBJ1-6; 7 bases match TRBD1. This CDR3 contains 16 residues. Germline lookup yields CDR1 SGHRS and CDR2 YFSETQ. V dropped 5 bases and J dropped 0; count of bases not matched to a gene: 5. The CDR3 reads CASSRQGSSYNSPLHF. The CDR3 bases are TGCGCCAGCAGTCGACAGGGATCCTCCTATAATTCACCCCTCCACTTT.

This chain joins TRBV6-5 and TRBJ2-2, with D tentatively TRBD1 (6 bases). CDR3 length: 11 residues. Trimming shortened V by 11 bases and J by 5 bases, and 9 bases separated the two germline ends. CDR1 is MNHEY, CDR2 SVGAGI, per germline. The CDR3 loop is CAGQGTGELFF. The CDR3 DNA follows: TGTGCCGGTCAGGGGACCGGGGAGCTGTTTTTT.

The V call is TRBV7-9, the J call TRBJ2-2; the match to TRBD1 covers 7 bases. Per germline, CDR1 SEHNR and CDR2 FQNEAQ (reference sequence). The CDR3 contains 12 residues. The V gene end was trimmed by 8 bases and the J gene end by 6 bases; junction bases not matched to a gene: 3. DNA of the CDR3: TGTGCCAGCCTTGACAGGGCCGGGGAGCTGTTTTTT. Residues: CASLDRAGELFF.

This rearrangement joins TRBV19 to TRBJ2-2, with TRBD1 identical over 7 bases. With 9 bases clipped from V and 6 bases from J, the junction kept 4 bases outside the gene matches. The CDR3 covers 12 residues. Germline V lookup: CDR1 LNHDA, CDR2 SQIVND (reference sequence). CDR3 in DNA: TGTGCCAGCTCGCAGGGGGCCGGGGAGCTGTTTTTT. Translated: CASSQGAGELFF. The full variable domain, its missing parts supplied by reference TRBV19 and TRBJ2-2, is DGGITQSPKYLFRKEGQNVTLSCEQNLNHDAMYWYRQDPGQGLRLIYYSQIVNDFQKGDIAEGYSVSREKKESFPLTVTSAQKNPTAFYLCASSQGAGELFFGEGSRLTVL.

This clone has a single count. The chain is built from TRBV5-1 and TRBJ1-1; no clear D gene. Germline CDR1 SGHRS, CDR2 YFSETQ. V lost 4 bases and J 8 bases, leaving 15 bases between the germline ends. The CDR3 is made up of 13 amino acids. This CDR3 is CASSPLVRSEAFF. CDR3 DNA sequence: TGCGCCAGCAGCCCTCTTGTGCGATCAGAAGCTTTCTTT.

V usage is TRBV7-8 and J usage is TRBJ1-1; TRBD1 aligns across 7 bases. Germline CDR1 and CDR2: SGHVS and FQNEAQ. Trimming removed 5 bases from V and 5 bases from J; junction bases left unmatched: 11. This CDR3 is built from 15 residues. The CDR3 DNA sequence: TGTGCCAGCAGCAAGCGTGGACAGGAGTGGACTGAAGCTTTCTTT. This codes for CASSKRGQEWTEAFF.

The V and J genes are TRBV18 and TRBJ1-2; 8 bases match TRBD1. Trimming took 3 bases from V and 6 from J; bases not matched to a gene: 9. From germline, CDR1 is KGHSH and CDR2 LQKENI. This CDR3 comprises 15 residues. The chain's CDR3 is CASSPRDRGENGYTF. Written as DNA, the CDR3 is TGTGCCAGCTCACCCAGAGACAGGGGAGAGAATGGCTACACCTTC.

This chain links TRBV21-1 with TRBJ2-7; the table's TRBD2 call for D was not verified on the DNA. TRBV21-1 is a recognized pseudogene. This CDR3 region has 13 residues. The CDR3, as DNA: TGTGCCAGCAGCAGTCGGGATGCCTACGAGCAGTACTTC. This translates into CASSSRDAYEQYF.

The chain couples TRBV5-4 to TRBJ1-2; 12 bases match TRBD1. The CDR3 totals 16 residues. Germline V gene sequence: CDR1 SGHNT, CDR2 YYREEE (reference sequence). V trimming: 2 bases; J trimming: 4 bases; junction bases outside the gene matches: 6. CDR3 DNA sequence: TGTGCCAGCAGCTTCCGGGACAGGGGGCGGGGCTATGGCTACACCTTC. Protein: CASSFRDRGRGYGYTF.

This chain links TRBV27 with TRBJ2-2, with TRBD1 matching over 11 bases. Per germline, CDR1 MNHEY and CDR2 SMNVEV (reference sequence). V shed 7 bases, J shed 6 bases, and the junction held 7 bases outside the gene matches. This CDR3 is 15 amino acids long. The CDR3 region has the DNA TGTGCCAGCACGGGGACAGGGGGGATTGCCGGGGAGCTGTTTTTT. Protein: CASTGTGGIAGELFF.

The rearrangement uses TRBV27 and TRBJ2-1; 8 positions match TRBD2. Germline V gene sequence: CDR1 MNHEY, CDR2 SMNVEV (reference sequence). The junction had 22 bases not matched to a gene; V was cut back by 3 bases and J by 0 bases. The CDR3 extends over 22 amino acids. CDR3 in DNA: TGTGCCAGCAGTTTCCCCACAGGGACCGGGAGGGGGATAGCCGCCTCCTACAATGAGCAGTTCTTC. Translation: CASSFPTGTGRGIAASYNEQFF.

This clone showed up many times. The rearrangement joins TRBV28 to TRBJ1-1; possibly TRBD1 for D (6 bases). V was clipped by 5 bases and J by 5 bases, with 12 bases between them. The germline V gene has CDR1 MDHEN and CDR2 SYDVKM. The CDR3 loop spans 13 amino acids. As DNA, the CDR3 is TGTGCCAGCAGTCCAGGGGATGGGACTGAAGCTTTCTTT. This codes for CASSPGDGTEAFF.

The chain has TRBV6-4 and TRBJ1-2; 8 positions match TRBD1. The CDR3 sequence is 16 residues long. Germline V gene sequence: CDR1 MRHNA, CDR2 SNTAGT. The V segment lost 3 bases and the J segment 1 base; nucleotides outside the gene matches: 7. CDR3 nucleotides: TGTGCCAGCAGTGATTGGTGGACAGGGCTTAACTATGGCTACACCTTC. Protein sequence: CASSDWWTGLNYGYTF.

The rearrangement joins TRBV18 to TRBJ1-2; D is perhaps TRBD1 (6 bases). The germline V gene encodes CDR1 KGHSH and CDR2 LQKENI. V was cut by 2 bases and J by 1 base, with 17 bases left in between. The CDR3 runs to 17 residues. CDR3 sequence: CASSPSARGSGNYGYTF. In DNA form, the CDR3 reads TGTGCCAGCTCACCATCGGCCAGGGGAAGTGGTAACTATGGCTACACCTTC.

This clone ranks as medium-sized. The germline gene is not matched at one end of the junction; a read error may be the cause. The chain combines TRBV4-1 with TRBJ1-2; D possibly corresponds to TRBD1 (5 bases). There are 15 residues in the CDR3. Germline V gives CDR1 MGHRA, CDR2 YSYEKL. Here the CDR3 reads CASSQERPGLYDYTF. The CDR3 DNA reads TGCGCCAGCAGCCAAGAACGCCCGGGACTTTATGACTACACCTTC.

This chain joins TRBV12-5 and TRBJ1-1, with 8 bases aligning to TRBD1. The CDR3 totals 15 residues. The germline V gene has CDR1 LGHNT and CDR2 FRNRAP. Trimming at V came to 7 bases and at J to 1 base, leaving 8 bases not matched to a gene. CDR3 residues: CASEYWTGKNTEAFF. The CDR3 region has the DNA TGTGCTAGTGAGTACTGGACAGGGAAGAACACTGAAGCTTTCTTT.

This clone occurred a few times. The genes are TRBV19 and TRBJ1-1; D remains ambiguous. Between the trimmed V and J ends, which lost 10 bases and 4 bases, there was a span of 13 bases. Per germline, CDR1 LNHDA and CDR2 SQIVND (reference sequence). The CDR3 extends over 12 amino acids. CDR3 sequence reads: CATRAGTTEAFF. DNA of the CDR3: TGTGCCACCCGGGCGGGAACCACTGAAGCTTTCTTT.

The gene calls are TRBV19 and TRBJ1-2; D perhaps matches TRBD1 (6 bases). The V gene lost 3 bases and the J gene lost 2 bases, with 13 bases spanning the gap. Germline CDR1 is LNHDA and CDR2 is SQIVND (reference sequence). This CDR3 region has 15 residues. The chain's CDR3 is CASSIGGGLNYGYTF. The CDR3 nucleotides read TGTGCCAGTAGTATCGGGGGGGGCCTAAACTATGGCTACACCTTC.

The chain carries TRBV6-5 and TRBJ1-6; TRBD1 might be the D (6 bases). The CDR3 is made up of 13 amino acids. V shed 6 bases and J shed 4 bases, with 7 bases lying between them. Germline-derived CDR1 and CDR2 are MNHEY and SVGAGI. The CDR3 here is CASSTGYNSPLHF. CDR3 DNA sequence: TGTGCCAGCAGCACAGGGTATAATTCACCCCTCCACTTT.

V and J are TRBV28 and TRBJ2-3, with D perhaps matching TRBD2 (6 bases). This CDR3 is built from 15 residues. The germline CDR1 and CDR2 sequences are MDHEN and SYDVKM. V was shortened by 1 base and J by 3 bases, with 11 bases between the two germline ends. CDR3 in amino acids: CASSLLAGRTDTQYF. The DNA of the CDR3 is TGTGCCAGCAGTTTATTGGCGGGGCGGACAGATACGCAGTATTTT.

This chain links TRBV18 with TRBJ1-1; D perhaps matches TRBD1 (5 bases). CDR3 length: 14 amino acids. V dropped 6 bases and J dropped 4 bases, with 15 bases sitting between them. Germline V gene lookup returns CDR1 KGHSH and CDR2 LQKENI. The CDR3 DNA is TGTGCCAGCTCCCCGTTGGGGGGAACCACTGAAGCTTTCTTT. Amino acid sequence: CASSPLGGTTEAFF.

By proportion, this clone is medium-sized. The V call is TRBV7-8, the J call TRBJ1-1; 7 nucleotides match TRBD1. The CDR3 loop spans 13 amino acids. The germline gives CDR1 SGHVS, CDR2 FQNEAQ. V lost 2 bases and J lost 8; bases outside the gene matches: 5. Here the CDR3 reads CASSLRQGPEAFF. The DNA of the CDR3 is TGTGCCAGCAGCTTACGACAGGGCCCCGAAGCTTTCTTT.

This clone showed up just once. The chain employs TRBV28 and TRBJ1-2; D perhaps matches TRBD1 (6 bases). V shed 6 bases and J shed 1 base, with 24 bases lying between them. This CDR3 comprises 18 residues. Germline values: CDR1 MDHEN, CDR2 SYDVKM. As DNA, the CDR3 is TGTGCCAGCAGAACCCCGATTGTTAACAGGGAAGTTAACTATGGCTACACCTTC. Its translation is CASRTPIVNREVNYGYTF.

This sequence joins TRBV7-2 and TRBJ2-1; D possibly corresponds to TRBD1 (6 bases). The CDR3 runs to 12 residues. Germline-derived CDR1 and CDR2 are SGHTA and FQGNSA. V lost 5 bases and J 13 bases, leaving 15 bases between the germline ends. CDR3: CASSEPYGGQFF. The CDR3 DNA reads TGTGCCAGCAGCGAACCTTATGGGGGCCAGTTCTTC.

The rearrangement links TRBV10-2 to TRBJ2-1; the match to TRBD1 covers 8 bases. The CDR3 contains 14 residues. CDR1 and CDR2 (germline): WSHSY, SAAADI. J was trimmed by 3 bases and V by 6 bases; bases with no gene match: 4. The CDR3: CASRGQGFYNEQFF. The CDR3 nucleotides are TGCGCCAGCAGAGGACAGGGCTTCTACAATGAGCAGTTCTTC.

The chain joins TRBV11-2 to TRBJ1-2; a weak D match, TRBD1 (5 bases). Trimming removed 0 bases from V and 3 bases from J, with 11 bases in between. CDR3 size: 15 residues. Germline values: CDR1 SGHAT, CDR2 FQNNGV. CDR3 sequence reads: CASSLDPRADYGYTF. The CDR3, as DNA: TGTGCCAGCAGCTTAGATCCCAGGGCGGACTATGGCTACACCTTC.

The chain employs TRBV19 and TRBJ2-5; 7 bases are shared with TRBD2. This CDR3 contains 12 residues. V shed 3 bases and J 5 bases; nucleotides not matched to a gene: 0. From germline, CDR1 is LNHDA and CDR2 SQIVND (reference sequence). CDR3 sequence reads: CASSMGGETQYF. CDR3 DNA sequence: TGTGCCAGTAGTATGGGGGGGGAGACCCAGTACTTC.